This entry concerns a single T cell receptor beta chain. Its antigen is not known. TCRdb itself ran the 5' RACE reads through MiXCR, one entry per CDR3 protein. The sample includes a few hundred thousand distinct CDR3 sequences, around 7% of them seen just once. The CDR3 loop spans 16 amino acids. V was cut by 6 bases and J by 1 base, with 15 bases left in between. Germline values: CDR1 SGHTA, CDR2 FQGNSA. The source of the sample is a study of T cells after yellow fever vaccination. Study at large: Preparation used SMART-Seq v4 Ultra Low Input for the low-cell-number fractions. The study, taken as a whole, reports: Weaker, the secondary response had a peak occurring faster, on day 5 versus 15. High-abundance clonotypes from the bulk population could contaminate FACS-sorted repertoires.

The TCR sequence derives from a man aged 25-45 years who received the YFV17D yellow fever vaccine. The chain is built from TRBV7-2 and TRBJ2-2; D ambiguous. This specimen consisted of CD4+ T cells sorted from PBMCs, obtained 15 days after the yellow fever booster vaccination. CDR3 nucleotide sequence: TGTGCCAGCAGGCCACCTCGGGCGGTGAACACCGGGGAGCTGTTTTTT. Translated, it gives CASRPPRAVNTGELFF.